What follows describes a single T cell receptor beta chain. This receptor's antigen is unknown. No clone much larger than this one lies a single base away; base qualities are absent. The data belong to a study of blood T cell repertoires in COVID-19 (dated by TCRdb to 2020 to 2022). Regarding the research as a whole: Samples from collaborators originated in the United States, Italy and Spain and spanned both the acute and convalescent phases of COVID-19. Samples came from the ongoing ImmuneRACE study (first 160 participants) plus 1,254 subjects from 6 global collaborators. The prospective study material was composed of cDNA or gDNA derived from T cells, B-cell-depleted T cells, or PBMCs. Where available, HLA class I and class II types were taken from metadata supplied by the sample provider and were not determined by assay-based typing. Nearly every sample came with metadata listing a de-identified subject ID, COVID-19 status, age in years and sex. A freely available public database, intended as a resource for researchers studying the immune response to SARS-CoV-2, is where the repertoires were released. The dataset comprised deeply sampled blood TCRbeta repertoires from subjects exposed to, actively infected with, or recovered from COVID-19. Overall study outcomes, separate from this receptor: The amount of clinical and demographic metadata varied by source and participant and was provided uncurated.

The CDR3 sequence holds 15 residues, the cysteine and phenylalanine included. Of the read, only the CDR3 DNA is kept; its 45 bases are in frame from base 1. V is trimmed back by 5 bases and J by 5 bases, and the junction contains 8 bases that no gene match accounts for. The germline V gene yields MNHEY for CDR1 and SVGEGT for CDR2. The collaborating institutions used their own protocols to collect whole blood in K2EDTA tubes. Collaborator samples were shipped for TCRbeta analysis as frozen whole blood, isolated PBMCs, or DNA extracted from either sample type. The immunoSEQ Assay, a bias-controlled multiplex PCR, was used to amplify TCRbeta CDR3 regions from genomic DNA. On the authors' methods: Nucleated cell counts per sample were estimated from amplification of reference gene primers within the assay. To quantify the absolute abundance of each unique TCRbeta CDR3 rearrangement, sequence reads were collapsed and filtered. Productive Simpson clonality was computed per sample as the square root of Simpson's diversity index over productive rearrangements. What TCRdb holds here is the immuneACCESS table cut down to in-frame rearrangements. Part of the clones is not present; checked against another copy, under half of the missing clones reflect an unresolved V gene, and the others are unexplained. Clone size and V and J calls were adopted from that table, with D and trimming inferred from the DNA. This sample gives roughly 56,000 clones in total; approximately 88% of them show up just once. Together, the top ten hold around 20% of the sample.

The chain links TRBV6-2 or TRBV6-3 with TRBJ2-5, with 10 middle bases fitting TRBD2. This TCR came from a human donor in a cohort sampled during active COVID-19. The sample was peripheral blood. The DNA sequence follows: TGTGCCAGCAGTCAGCGGGGGGGGTTCCGGGAGACCCAGTACTTC. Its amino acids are CASSQRGGFRETQYF.